These 3 T cell receptor beta chains share one sample of origin, sequenced in a study of preoperative IRX-2 immunotherapy in early breast cancer. As to treatment: preoperative locoregional IRX-2 cytokine immunotherapy. Sequenced by immunoSEQ multiplex PCR; TCRdb stores in-frame clones only, minus some. Altogether 23,000 or so clones are present, approximately 92% being singletons, with the ten largest covering 9%. This material consisted of tumor tissue, taken after IRX-2 immunotherapy. The source is a human donor with breast cancer.

The chain links TRBV4-1 to TRBJ1-2, with unresolved D. The CDR3 contains 15 residues. The germline CDR1 and CDR2 sequences are MGHRA and YSYEKL. The V end lost 1 base, the J end lost 0 bases, and 9 bases lay between the germline ends. The CDR3 DNA reads as TGCGCCAGCAGCCAAGTTCTCAGCTCTAACTATGGCTACACCTTC. Its protein is CASSQVLSSNYGYTF.

This CDR3 is CASSFQTLYNEQFF. The CDR3 DNA is TGTGCCAGCAGCTTTCAGACCCTATACAATGAGCAGTTCTTC. The rearrangement uses TRBV7-2 and TRBJ2-1; D is unresolved. Germline CDR1 is SGHTA and CDR2 is FQGNSA. The germline V and J ends were trimmed by 3 bases and 4 bases, with 10 bases remaining between them. This CDR3 comprises 14 residues. The full variable domain, with the rest looked up from reference TRBV7-2 and TRBJ2-1, is GAGVSQSPSNKVTEKGKDVELRCDPISGHTALYWYRQSLGQGLEFLIYFQGNSAPDKSGLPSDRFSAERTGGSVSTLTIQRTQQEDSAVYLCASSFQTLYNEQFFGPGTRLTVL.

The chain uses TRBV6-5 and TRBJ1-1, with 9 bases identical to TRBD1. Looked up from germline, CDR1 is MNHEY and CDR2 is SVGAGI. This CDR3 is 12 amino acids long. The V and J ends lost 6 bases and 6 bases, in that order; junction bases with no gene match: 2. The CDR3 loop reads CASRRQGAEAFF. In nucleotides, the CDR3 is TGTGCCAGCAGGCGACAGGGGGCTGAAGCTTTCTTT.